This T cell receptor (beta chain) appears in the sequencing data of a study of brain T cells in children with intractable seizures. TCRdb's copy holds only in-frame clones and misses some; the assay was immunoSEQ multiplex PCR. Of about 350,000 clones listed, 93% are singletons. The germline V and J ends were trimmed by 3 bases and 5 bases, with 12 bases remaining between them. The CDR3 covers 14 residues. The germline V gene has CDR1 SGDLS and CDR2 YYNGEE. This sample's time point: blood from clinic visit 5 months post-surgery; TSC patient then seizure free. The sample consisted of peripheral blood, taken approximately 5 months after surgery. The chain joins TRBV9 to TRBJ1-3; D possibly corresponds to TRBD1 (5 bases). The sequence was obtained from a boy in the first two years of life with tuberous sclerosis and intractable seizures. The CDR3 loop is CASSADTGRNTIYF. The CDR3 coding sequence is TGTGCCAGCAGCGCGGACACGGGGAGAAACACCATATATTTT.